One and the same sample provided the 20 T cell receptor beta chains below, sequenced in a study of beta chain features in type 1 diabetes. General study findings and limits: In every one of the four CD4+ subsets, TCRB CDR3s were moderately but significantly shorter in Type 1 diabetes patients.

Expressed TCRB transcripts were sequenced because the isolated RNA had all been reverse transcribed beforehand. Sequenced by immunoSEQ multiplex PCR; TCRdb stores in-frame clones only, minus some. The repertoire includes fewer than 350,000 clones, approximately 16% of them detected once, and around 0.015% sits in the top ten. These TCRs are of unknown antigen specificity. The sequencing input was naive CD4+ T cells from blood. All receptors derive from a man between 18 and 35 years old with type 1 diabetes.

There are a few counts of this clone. The CDR3 loop reads CASSPRTSPYEQYF. The CDR3 nucleotides are TGTGCCAGCAGCCCTCGGACTAGCCCCTACGAGCAGTACTTC. The chain carries TRBV5-4 and TRBJ2-7; TRBD2 agrees at 8 bases. V was pared by 4 bases and J by 2 bases, with 5 bases of the junction left unmatched. Germline-derived CDR1 and CDR2 are SGHNT and YYREEE (reference sequence). The CDR3 totals 14 residues.

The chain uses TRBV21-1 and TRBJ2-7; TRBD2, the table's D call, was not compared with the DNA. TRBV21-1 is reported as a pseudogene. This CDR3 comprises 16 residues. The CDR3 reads CASSKAGNADSYEQYF. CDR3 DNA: TGTGCCAGCAGCAAAGCCGGGAACGCAGACTCCTACGAGCAGTACTTC.

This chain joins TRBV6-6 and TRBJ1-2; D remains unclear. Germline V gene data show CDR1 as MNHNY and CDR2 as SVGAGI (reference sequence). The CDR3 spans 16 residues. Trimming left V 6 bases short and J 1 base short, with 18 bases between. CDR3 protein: CASRSIREFLNYGYTF. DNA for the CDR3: TGTGCCAGCAGGTCTATTCGGGAGTTCCTTAACTATGGCTACACCTTC.

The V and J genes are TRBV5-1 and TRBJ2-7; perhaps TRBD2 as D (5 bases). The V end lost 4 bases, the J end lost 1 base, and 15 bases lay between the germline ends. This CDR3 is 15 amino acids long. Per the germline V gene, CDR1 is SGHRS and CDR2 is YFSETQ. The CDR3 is CASSLLPGESYEQYF. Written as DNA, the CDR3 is TGCGCCAGCAGCCTCCTCCCCGGGGAATCCTACGAGCAGTACTTC.

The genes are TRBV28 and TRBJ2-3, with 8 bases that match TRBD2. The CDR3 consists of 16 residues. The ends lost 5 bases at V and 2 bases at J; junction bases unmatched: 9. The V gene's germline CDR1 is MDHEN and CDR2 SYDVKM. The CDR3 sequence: CASSKPGLGFTDTQYF. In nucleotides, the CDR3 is TGTGCCAGCAGTAAACCGGGACTAGGGTTCACAGATACGCAGTATTTT.

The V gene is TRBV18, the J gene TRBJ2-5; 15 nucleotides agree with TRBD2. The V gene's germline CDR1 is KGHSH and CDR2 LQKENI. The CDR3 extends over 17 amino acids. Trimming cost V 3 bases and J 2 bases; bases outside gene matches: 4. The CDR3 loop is CASSPGLAGGPQETQYF. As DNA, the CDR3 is TGTGCCAGCTCACCGGGACTAGCGGGGGGACCGCAAGAGACCCAGTACTTC.

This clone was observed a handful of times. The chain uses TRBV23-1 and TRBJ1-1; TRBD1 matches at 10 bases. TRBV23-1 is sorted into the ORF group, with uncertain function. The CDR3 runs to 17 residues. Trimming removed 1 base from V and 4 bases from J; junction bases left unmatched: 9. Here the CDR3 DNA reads TGCGCCAGCAGTCAATTGGGTGACAGGGGGCCAAGCACTGAAGCTTTCTTT. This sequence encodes CASSQLGDRGPSTEAFF.

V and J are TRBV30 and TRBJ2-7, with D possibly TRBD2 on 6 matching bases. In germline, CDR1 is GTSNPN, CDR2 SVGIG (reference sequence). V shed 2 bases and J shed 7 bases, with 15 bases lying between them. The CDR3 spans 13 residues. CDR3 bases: TGTGCCTGGAGTTCACGGCCCGCGGGAGAGCAGTACTTC. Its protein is CAWSSRPAGEQYF.

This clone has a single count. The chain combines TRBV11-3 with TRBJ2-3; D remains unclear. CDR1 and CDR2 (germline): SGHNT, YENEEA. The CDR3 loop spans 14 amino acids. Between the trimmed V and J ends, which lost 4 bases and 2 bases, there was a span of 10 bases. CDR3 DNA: TGTGCCAGCAGCTCGGCAGGTCACACAGATACGCAGTATTTT. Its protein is CASSSAGHTDTQYF.

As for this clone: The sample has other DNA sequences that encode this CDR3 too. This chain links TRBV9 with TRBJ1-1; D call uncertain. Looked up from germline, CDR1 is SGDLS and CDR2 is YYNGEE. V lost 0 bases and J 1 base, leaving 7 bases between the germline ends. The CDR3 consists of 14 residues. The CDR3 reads CASSVATGNTEAFF. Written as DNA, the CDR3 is TGTGCCAGCAGCGTAGCTACGGGGAACACTGAAGCTTTCTTT. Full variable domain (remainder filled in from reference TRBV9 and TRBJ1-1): DSGVTQTPKHLITATGQRVTLRCSPRSGDLSVYWYQQSLDQGLQFLIQYYNGEERAKGNILERFSAQQFPDLHSELNLSSLELGDSALYFCASSVATGNTEAFFGQGTRLTVV.

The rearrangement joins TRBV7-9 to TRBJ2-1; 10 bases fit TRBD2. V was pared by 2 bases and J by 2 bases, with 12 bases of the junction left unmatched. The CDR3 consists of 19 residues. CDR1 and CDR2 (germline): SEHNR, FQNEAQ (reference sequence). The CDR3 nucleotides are TGTGCCAGCAGCTTACGTCAAGCGGGAGGGCTCACAACCTACAATGAGCAGTTCTTC. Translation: CASSLRQAGGLTTYNEQFF.

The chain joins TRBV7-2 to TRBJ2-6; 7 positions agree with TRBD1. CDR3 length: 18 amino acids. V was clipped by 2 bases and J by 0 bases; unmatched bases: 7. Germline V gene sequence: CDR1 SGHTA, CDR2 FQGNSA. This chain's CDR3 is CASSLTPGQISGANVLTF. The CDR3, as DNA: TGTGCCAGCAGCTTAACCCCGGGACAGATCTCTGGGGCCAACGTCCTGACTTTC.

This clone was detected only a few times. The DNA of the CDR3 is TGTGCCTGGAAAAACAGGGGGACCTCTGGAAACACCATATATTTT. The encoded protein is CAWKNRGTSGNTIYF. V and J are TRBV30 and TRBJ1-3; the match to TRBD1 covers 8 bases. The V gene end was trimmed by 4 bases and the J gene end by 0 bases; junction bases not matched to a gene: 5. This CDR3 is built from 15 residues. The germline V gene encodes CDR1 GTSNPN and CDR2 SVGIG (reference sequence).

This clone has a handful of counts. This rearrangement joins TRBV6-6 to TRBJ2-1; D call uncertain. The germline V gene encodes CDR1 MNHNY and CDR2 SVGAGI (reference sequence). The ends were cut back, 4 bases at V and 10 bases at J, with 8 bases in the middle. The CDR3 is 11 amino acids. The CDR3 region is CASSFAQEQFF. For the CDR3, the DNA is TGTGCCAGCAGTTTTGCTCAGGAGCAGTTCTTC.

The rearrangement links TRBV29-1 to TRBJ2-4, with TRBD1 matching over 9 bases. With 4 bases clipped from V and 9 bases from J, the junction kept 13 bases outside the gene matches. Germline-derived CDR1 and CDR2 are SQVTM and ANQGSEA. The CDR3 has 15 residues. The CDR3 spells CSVAGPGTGSGIQYF. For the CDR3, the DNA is TGCAGCGTTGCCGGTCCCGGGACAGGGAGTGGCATTCAGTACTTC.

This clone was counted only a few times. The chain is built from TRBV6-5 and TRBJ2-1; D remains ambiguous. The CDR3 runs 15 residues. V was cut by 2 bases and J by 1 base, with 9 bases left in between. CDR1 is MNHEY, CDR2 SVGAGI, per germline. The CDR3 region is CASSYEAASYNEQFF. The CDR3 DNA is TGTGCCAGCAGTTACGAGGCAGCTTCCTACAATGAGCAGTTCTTC.

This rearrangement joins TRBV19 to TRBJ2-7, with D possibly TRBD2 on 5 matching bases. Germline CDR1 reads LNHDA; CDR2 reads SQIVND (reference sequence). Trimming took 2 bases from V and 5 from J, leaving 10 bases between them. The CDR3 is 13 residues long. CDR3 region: CASSIPRRDEQYF. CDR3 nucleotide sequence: TGTGCCAGTAGTATACCCCGGCGGGACGAGCAGTACTTC. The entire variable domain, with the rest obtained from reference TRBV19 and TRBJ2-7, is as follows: DGGITQSPKYLFRKEGQNVTLSCEQNLNHDAMYWYRQDPGQGLRLIYYSQIVNDFQKGDIAEGYSVSREKKESFPLTVTSAQKNPTAFYLCASSIPRRDEQYFGPGTRLTVT.

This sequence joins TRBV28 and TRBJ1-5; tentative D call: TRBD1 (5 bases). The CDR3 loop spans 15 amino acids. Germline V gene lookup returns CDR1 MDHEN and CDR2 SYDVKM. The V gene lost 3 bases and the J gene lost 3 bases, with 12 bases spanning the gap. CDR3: CASSFLSGFNQPQHF. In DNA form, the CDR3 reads TGTGCCAGCAGTTTCTTGTCAGGGTTCAATCAGCCCCAGCATTTT.

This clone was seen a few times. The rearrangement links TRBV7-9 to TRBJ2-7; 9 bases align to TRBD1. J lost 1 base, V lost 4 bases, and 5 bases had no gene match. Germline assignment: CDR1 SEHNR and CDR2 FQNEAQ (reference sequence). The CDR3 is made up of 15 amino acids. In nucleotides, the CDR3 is TGTGCCAGCAGCTATAAGGGACAGGGATCCTACGAGCAGTACTTC. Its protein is CASSYKGQGSYEQYF.

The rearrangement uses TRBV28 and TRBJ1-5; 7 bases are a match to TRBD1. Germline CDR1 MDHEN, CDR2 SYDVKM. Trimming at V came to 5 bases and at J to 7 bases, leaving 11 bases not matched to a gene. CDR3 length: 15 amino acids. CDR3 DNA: TGTGCCAGCAGTCAACTTTCAGGGGGATACCAGCCCCAGCATTTT. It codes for CASSQLSGGYQPQHF.